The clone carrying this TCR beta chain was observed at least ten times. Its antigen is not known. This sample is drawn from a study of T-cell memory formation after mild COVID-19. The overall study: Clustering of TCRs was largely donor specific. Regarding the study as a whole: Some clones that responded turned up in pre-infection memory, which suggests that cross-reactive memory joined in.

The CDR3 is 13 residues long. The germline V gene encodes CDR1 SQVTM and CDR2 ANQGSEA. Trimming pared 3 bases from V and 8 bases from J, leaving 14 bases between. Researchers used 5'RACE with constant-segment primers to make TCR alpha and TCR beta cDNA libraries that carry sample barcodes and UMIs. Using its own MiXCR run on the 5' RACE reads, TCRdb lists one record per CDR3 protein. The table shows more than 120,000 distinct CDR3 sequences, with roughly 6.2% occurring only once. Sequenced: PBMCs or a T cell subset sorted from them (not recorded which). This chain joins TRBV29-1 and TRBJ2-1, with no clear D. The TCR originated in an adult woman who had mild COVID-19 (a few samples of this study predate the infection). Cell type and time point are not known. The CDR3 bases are TGCAGCGTTGATCTAATAGGGTGGGATGAGCAGTTCTTC. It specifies CSVDLIGWDEQFF.